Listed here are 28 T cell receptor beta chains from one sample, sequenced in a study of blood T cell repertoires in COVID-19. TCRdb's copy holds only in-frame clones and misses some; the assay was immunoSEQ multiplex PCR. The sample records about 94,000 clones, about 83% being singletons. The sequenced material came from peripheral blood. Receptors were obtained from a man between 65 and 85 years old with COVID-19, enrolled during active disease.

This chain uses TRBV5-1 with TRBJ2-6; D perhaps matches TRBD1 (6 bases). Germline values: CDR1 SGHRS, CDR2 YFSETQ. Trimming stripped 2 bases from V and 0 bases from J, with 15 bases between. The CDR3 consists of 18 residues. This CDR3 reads CASSFSPDRISGANVLTF. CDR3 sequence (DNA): TGCGCCAGCAGCTTTAGCCCGGACAGAATCTCTGGGGCCAACGTCCTGACTTTC.

CDR3 loop: CASSPSGSSGNTIYF. DNA of the CDR3: TGTGCCAGCTCACCGTCCGGGTCCTCTGGAAACACCATATATTTT. The genes are TRBV18 and TRBJ1-3; D is ambiguous. The CDR3 runs to 15 residues. CDR1 KGHSH and CDR2 LQKENI come from the germline V gene. Trimming removed 3 bases at V and 0 bases at J, with 9 bases between.

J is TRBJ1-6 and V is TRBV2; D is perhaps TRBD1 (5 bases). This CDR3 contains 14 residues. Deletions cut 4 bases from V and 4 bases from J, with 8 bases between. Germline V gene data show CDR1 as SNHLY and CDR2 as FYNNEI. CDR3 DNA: TGTGCCAGCAGTGGACAGACGTATAATTCACCCCTCCACTTT. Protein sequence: CASSGQTYNSPLHF.

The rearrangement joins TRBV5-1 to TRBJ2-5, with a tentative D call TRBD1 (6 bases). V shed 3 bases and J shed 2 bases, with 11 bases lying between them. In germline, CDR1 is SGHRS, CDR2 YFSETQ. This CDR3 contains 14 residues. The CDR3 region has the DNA TGCGCCAGCAGCTCGCTTCAGGGGCAAGAGACCCAGTACTTC. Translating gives CASSSLQGQETQYF.

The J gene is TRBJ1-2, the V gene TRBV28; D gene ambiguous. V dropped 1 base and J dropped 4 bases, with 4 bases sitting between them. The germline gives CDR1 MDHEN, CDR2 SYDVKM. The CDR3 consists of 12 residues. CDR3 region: CASSLSVYGYTF. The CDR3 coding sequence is TGTGCCAGCAGTTTATCGGTCTATGGCTACACCTTC.

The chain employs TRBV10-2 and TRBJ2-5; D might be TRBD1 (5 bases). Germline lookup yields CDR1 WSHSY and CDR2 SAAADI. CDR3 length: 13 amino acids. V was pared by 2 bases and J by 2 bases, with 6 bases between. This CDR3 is CASSEHRQETQYF. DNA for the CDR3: TGCGCCAGCAGTGAGCACAGGCAAGAGACCCAGTACTTC.

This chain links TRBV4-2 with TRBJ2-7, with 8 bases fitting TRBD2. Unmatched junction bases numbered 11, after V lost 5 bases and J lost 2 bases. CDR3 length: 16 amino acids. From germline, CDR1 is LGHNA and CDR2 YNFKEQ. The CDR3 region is CASSKKAGVDPYEQYF. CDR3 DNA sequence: TGTGCCAGCAGCAAAAAAGCGGGGGTGGATCCCTACGAGCAGTACTTC.

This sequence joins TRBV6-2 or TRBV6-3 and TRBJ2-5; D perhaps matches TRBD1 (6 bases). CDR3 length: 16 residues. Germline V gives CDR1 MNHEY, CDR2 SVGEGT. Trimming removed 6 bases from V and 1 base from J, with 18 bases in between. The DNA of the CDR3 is TGTGCCAGCAGCACCCCCGTATGGGACATCCAAGAGACCCAGTACTTC. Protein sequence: CASSTPVWDIQETQYF.

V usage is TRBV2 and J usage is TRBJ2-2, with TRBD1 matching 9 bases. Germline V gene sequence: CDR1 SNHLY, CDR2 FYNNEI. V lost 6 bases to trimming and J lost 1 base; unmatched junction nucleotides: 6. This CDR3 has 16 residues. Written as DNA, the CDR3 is TGTGCCAGCAGCGCCGGGACAGGGCTGAACACCGGGGAGCTGTTTTTT. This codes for CASSAGTGLNTGELFF.

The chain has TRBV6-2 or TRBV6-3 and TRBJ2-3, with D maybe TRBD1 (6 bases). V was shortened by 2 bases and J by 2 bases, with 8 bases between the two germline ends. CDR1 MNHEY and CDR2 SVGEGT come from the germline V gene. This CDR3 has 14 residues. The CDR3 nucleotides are TGTGCCAGCAGTTACCAGGGGATCACAGATACGCAGTATTTT. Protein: CASSYQGITDTQYF.

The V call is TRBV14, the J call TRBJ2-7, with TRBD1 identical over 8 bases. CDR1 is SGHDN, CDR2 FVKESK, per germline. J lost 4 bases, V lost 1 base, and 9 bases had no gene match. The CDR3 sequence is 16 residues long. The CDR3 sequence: CASSQGGGTGYYEQYF. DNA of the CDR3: TGTGCCAGCAGCCAAGGAGGGGGGACAGGTTATTACGAGCAGTACTTC.

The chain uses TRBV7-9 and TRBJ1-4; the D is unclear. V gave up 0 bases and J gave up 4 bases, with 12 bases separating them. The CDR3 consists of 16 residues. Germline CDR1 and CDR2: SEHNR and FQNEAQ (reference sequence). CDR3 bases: TGTGCCAGCAGCTTAGCTTTTTCAGGCCTTAATGAAAAACTGTTTTTT. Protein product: CASSLAFSGLNEKLFF.

The CDR3 is CASSPGGGTMPEQYF. CDR3 coding DNA: TGTGCCAGCAGTCCCGGCGGGGGGACTATGCCCGAGCAGTACTTC. This chain connects TRBV6-6 to TRBJ2-7; 8 bases align to TRBD2. This CDR3 has 15 residues. Looked up from germline, CDR1 is MNHNY and CDR2 is SVGAGI (reference sequence). The V gene end was trimmed by 5 bases and the J gene end by 6 bases; junction bases not matched to a gene: 12.

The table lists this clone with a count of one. CDR3: CASSPEGQGTNEQFF. For the CDR3, the DNA is TGTGCCAGCAGTCCGGAGGGACAGGGTACCAATGAGCAGTTCTTC. The chain combines TRBV28 with TRBJ2-1; TRBD1 aligns across 9 bases. There are 15 residues in the CDR3. The trim removed 5 bases at V and 6 bases at J, leaving 8 bases unmatched. The germline gives CDR1 MDHEN, CDR2 SYDVKM.

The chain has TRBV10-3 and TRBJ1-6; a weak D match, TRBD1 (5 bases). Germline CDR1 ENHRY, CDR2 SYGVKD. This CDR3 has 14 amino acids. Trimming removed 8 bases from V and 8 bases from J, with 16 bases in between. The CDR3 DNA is TGTGCCATCGGCGAGACCGACAGTTATTCACCCCTCCACTTT. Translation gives CAIGETDSYSPLHF.

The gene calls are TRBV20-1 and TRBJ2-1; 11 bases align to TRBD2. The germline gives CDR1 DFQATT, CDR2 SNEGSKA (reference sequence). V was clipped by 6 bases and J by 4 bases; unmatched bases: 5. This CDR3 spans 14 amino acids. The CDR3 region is CSASSGRAYNEQFF. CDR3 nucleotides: TGCAGTGCCAGTAGCGGGAGGGCATACAATGAGCAGTTCTTC.

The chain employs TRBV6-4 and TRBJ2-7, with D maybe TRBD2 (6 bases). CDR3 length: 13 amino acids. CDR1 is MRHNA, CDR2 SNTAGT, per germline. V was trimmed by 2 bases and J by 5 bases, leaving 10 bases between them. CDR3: CASSDEAGDEQYF. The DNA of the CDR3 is TGTGCCAGCAGTGACGAAGCGGGCGACGAGCAGTACTTC.

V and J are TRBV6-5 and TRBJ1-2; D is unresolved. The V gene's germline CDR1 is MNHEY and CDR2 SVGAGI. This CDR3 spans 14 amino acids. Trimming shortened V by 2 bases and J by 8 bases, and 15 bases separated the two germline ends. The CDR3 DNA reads TGTGCCAGCAGTTACGACCGTCTTCGAGGAGGCTACACCTTC. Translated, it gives CASSYDRLRGGYTF.

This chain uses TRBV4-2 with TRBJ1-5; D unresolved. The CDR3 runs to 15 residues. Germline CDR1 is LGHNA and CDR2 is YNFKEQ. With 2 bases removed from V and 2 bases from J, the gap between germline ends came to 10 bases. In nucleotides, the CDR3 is TGTGCCAGCAGCCAAACAACTCAGGGCAATCAGCCCCAGCATTTT. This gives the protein CASSQTTQGNQPQHF.

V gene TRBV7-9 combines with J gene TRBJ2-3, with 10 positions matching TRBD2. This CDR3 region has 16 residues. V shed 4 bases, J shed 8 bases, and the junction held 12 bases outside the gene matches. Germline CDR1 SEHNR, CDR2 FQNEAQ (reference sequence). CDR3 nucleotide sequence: TGTGCCAGCAGCTCGGGAGCGGGAGGGCCCGGGGGTACGCAGTATTTT. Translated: CASSSGAGGPGGTQYF.

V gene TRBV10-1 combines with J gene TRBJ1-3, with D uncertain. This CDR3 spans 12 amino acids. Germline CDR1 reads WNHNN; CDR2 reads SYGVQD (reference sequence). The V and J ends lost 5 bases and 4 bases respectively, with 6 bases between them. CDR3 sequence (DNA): TGCGCCAGCAGTCCTACGGGAAACACCATATATTTT. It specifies CASSPTGNTIYF.

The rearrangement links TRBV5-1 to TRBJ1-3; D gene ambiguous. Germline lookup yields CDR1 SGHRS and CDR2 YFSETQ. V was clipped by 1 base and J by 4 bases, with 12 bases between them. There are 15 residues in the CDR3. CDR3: CASSLQGSAGNTIYF. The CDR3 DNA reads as TGCGCCAGCAGCTTGCAAGGCTCAGCGGGAAACACCATATATTTT.

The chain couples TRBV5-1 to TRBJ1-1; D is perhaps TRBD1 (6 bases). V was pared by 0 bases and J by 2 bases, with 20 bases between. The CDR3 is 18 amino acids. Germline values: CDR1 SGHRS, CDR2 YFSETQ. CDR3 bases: TGCGCCAGCAGCTTGGCCCGACGACAGGACTTTATTAACACTGAAGCTTTCTTT. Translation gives CASSLARRQDFINTEAFF. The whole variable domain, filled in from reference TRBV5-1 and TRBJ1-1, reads KAGVTQTPRYLIKTRGQQVTLSCSPISGHRSVSWYQQTPGQGLQFLFEYFSETQRNKGNFPGRFSGRQFSNSRSEMNVSTLELGDSALYLCASSLARRQDFINTEAFFGQGTRLTVV.

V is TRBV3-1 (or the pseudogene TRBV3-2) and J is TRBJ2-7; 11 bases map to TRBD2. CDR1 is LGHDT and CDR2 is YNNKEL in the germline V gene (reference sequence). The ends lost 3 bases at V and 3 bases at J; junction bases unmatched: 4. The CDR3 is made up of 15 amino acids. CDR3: CASSQTSGIRYEQYF. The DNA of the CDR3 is TGTGCCAGCAGCCAGACTAGCGGGATTCGCTACGAGCAGTACTTC.

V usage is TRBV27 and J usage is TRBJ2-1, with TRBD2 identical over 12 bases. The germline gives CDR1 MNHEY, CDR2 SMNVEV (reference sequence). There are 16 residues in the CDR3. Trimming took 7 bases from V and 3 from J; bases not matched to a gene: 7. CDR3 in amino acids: CASTRTSGAGYNEQFF. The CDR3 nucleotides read TGTGCCAGCACCCGGACTAGCGGGGCCGGCTACAATGAGCAGTTCTTC.

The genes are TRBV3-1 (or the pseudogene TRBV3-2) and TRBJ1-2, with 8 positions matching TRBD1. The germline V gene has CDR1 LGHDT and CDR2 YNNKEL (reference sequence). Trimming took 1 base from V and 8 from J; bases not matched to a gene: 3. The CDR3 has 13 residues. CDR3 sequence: CASSQVGQAGYTF. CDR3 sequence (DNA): TGTGCCAGCAGCCAAGTGGGACAGGCAGGCTACACCTTC.

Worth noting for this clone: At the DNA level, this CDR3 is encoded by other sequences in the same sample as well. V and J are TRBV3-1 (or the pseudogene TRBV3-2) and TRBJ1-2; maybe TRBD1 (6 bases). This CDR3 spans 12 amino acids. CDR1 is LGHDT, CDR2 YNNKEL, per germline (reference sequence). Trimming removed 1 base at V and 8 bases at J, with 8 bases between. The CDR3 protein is CASSQAGGGYTF. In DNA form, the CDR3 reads TGTGCCAGCAGCCAAGCGGGGGGCGGCTACACCTTC.

CDR3 nucleotide sequence: TGTGCCAGCAATGTGGGACAGGGGGAATTTGAGACTGAAGCTTTCTTT. It is translated as CASNVGQGEFETEAFF. The V call is TRBV28, the J call TRBJ1-1, with TRBD1 matching over 11 bases. The CDR3 has 16 residues. V dropped 7 bases and J dropped 5; count of bases not matched to a gene: 12. From germline, CDR1 is MDHEN and CDR2 SYDVKM. The full variable domain, completed using reference TRBV28 and TRBJ1-1, is DVKVTQSSRYLVKRTGEKVFLECVQDMDHENMFWYRQDPGLGLRLIYFSYDVKMKEKGDIPEGYSVSREKKERFSLILESASTNQTSMYLCASNVGQGEFETEAFFGQGTRLTVV.